The source of this T cell receptor (beta chain) is a study of low-dose radiotherapy and immunotherapy resistance in tumors. TRAV- and TRBV-specific primers primed first-strand cDNA, covering alpha and beta chains. The authors amplified TCRs for 20 to 25 PCR cycles with a constant-region primer and a V-primer adapter. Via MiXCR, TCRdb re-called the reads, giving one row per CDR3 protein. Of 65,000 to 100,000 distinct CDR3 sequences in the sample, 18% were seen once. This clonotype was picked up one time. The time point is: before trial treatment. The CDR3 has 15 amino acids. The V gene's germline CDR1 is MDHEN and CDR2 SYDVKM. Trimming removed 4 bases at V and 0 bases at J, with 11 bases between.

The clonotype was recovered from a male donor with prostate cancer. This chain joins TRBV28 and TRBJ2-3; D tentatively reads TRBD1 or TRBD2 (5 bases each). This sample comprised PBMCs, obtained before treatment. Here the CDR3 reads CASSWDGSSTDTQYF. The CDR3, as DNA: TGTGCCAGCAGTTGGGACGGATCCAGCACAGATACGCAGTATTTT.